A selection of T cell receptor beta chains follows, all from one sample in a study of CD8 T cells in ankylosing spondylitis. TCRdb redid the calling of the 5' RACE reads with MiXCR, one entry per CDR3 protein. The sample lists about 250,000 distinct CDR3 sequences, approximately 30% seen once, with roughly 4.2% in the top ten. Specimen: blood, either unsorted or a sorted T cell fraction (not recorded which). Receptors originate from a male donor with ankylosing spondylitis or in good health (not recorded which). Each CDR3 is given with its conserved first and last residue. Fields, in order: J gene, V gene, CDR3 protein.

j_gene: TRBJ1-6; v_gene: TRBV20-1; CDR3aa: CSARDIQGYSPLHF
j_gene: TRBJ2-5; v_gene: TRBV20-1; CDR3aa: CSARVAGVETQYF
j_gene: TRBJ2-7; v_gene: TRBV20-1; CDR3aa: CSARDRGTGGYEQYF
j_gene: TRBJ1-1; v_gene: TRBV12-3/TRBV12-4; CDR3aa: CASSFRYTEAFF
j_gene: TRBJ2-5; v_gene: TRBV5-8; CDR3aa: CASSPLFSGTGGEDQYF
j_gene: TRBJ2-5; v_gene: TRBV20-1; CDR3aa: CSARAGTGKETQYF
j_gene: TRBJ2-7; v_gene: TRBV12-3/TRBV12-4; CDR3aa: CASSFGPAGLDEQYF
j_gene: TRBJ2-7; v_gene: TRBV18; CDR3aa: CASSPNRDRDEQYF
j_gene: TRBJ2-7; v_gene: TRBV20-1; CDR3aa: CSADRKLNEQYF
j_gene: TRBJ2-5; v_gene: TRBV5-1; CDR3aa: CASSLGTGGETQYF
j_gene: TRBJ2-5; v_gene: TRBV7-3; CDR3aa: CASSFRGGSLETQYF
j_gene: TRBJ1-2; v_gene: TRBV12-3/TRBV12-4; CDR3aa: CASSPFEGEDYGYTF
j_gene: TRBJ2-2; v_gene: TRBV15; CDR3aa: CATSQSGELFF
j_gene: TRBJ2-7; v_gene: TRBV10-3; CDR3aa: CAISDRGGISYEQYF
j_gene: TRBJ2-5; v_gene: TRBV2; CDR3aa: CASLGTETQYF
j_gene: TRBJ2-1; v_gene: TRBV27; CDR3aa: CASSLSYSYNEQFF
j_gene: TRBJ2-2; v_gene: TRBV20-1; CDR3aa: CSARPLGGSGELFF
j_gene: TRBJ2-5; v_gene: TRBV6-5; CDR3aa: CASSYGHGEETQYF
j_gene: TRBJ2-1; v_gene: TRBV25-1; CDR3aa: CASSGTLGGGYEQFF
j_gene: TRBJ2-7; v_gene: TRBV19; CDR3aa: CASSRGWYEQYF
j_gene: TRBJ2-5; v_gene: TRBV11-2; CDR3aa: CASSLRYDPPQETQYF
j_gene: TRBJ2-7; v_gene: TRBV7-2; CDR3aa: CASTFTGAEQYF
j_gene: TRBJ1-5; v_gene: TRBV20-1; CDR3aa: CSARAGGEVEPQHF
j_gene: TRBJ1-4; v_gene: TRBV4-1; CDR3aa: CASSQPVRGRIGEKLFF
j_gene: TRBJ2-3; v_gene: TRBV10-3; CDR3aa: CAAGQRETDTQYF
j_gene: TRBJ2-7; v_gene: TRBV11-2; CDR3aa: CASSFSQYEQYF
j_gene: TRBJ2-1; v_gene: TRBV5-1; CDR3aa: CASRQGSYNEQFF
j_gene: TRBJ2-1; v_gene: TRBV20-1; CDR3aa: CSAREGGSYNEQFF
j_gene: TRBJ1-5; v_gene: TRBV6-2/TRBV6-3; CDR3aa: CASNLTGGKSQPQHF
j_gene: TRBJ1-3; v_gene: TRBV5-5; CDR3aa: CASSPTDSSGNTIYF
j_gene: TRBJ2-5; v_gene: TRBV11-1; CDR3aa: CASSRLPSGGHQETQYF
j_gene: TRBJ2-3; v_gene: TRBV5-1; CDR3aa: CASSRNGGARDTQYF
j_gene: TRBJ1-1; v_gene: TRBV7-9; CDR3aa: CASSRPRDGFYTEAFF
j_gene: TRBJ2-5; v_gene: TRBV3-1; CDR3aa: CASSQEGDIQETQYF
j_gene: TRBJ1-2; v_gene: TRBV6-5; CDR3aa: CAIRTAYYGYTF
j_gene: TRBJ2-3; v_gene: TRBV12-3/TRBV12-4; CDR3aa: CATQRDTQYF
j_gene: TRBJ2-7; v_gene: TRBV12-3/TRBV12-4; CDR3aa: CASSLLSSGVYEQYF
j_gene: TRBJ2-5; v_gene: TRBV6-1; CDR3aa: CASSKGQGRGETQYF
j_gene: TRBJ2-3; v_gene: TRBV12-3/TRBV12-4; CDR3aa: CASSGVRDTQYF
j_gene: TRBJ2-3; v_gene: TRBV5-1; CDR3aa: CASSLVGQGTDTQYF
j_gene: TRBJ2-1; v_gene: TRBV6-1; CDR3aa: CASSLVEMGVEQFF
j_gene: TRBJ2-7; v_gene: TRBV4-1; CDR3aa: CASSPSRTGSSYEQYF
j_gene: TRBJ1-1; v_gene: TRBV12-3/TRBV12-4; CDR3aa: CASSLGLQAFF
j_gene: TRBJ2-2; v_gene: TRBV10-3; CDR3aa: CAITRDRGAGELFF
j_gene: TRBJ1-1; v_gene: TRBV11-2; CDR3aa: CASSPDRDTEAFF
j_gene: TRBJ2-3; v_gene: TRBV9; CDR3aa: CASSLDRARPDTQYF
j_gene: TRBJ2-5; v_gene: TRBV20-1; CDR3aa: CSAQLSLQETQYF